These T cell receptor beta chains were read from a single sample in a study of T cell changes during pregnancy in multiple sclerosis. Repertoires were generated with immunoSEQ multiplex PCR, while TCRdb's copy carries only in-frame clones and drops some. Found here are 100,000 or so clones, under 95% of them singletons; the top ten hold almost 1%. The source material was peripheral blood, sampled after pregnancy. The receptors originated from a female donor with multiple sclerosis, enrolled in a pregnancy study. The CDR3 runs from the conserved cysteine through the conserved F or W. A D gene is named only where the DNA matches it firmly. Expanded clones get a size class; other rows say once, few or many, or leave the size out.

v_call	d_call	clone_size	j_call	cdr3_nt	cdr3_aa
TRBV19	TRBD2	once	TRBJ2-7	TGTGCCAGTAGTATCGGACTAGCGGACTACGAGCAGTACTTC	CASSIGLADYEQYF
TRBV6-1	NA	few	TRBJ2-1	TGTGCCAGCAGTGTAGGGTCGGGAGATGCCTACAATGAGCAGTTCTTC	CASSVGSGDAYNEQFF
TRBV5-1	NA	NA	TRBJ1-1	TGCGCCAGCAGCTTGGATCACGGCTGGAGCACTGAAGCTTTCTTT	CASSLDHGWSTEAFF
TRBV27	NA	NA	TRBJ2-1	TGTGCCAGCAAAGAGATCTCGGGGAATGAGCAGTTCTTC	CASKEISGNEQFF
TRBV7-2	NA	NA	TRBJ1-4	TGTGCCAGCAGCTTAGGGGGCGCCTATAATGAAAAACTGTTTTTT	CASSLGGAYNEKLFF
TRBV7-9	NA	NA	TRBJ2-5	TGTGCCAGCAGCTTAAGAGGGTCCCTCCAAGAGACCCAGTACTTC	CASSLRGSLQETQYF
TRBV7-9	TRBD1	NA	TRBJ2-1	TGTGCCAGCAGCCCTTGGGACAGGGACAATGAGCAGTTCTTC	CASSPWDRDNEQFF
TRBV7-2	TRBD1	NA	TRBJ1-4	TGTGCCAGCAGCCTCAGGGGGCATGGTGAAAAACTGTTTTTT	CASSLRGHGEKLFF
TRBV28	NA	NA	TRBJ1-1	TGTGCCAGCAGTTTCCCCGGGACTCCATCCTTT	CASSFPGTPSF
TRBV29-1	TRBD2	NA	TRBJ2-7	TGCAGCGTTGAAGGACTAGCGGGAGACTACGAGCAGTACTTC	CSVEGLAGDYEQYF
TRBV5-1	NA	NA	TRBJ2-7	TGCGCCAGCAGCCTACAAAGACAGGACTACGAGCAGTACTTC	CASSLQRQDYEQYF
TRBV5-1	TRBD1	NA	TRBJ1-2	TGCGCCAGCAGCCTGGGACAGATCAACTATGGCTACACCTTC	CASSLGQINYGYTF
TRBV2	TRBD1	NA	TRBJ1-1	TGTGCCAGCGAGGACAGGGACACTGAAGCTTTCTTT	CASEDRDTEAFF
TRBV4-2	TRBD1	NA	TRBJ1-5	TGTGCCAGCAGCCCGGGGACAGTTGAACAGCCCCAGCATTTT	CASSPGTVEQPQHF
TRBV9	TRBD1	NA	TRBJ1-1	TGTGCCAGCAGCGTACCCCGACTCCAGGGGGCTAGTGCTTTCTTT	CASSVPRLQGASAFF
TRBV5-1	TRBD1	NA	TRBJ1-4	TGCGCCAGCAGCCCCGACAGGGTTTATAATGAAAAACTGTTTTTT	CASSPDRVYNEKLFF
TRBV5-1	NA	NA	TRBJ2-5	TGCGCCAGCAGCTTGGGCCTGGACAGATTCCAAGAGACCCAGTACTTC	CASSLGLDRFQETQYF
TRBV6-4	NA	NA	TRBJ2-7	TGTGCCAGCAGTGAAGGGGAAACCTACGAGCAGTACTTC	CASSEGETYEQYF
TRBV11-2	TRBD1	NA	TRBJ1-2	TGTGCCAGCAGGCATCCGGGACAGGGGGCATATGGCTACACCTTC	CASRHPGQGAYGYTF
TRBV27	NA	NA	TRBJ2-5	TGTGCCAGCAGCCGACAGGCCATTTCAGAGACCCAGTACTTC	CASSRQAISETQYF
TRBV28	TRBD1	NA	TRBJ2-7	TGTGCCAGCAGGGAGGGACAGGGAGGGTACGAGCAGTACTTC	CASREGQGGYEQYF
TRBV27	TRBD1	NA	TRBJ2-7	TGTGCCAGCAGGGGAGGGGACAGGGTCTCCGAGCAGTACTTC	CASRGGDRVSEQYF
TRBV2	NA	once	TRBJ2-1	TGTGCGGAGACGGCGGTTTACAATGAGCAGTTCTTC	CAETAVYNEQFF
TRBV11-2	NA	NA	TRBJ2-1	TGTGCCAGCAGCCCTGGGAGAGGGAATTACAATGAGCAGTTCTTC	CASSPGRGNYNEQFF
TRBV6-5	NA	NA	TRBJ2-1	TGTGCCAGCAGTATTAACAGTAACGAGCAGTTCTTC	CASSINSNEQFF
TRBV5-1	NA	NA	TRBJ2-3	TGCGCCAGTACGGAGGGAGCAGGCACAGATACGCAGTATTTT	CASTEGAGTDTQYF
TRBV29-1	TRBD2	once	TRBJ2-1	TGCAGCGTGACCGGGACTAGCCGGGAGGTGGGCAATGAGCAGTTCTTC	CSVTGTSREVGNEQFF
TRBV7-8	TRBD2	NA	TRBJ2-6	TGTGCCAGCAGCTCTAGTAGGGTAGCGGGAGGGTCCAACGTCCTGACTTTC	CASSSSRVAGGSNVLTF
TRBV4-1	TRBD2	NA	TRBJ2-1	TGCGCCAGCAGCCAAGCGTCTGGACTAGAACGGGGCGAGCAGTTCTTC	CASSQASGLERGEQFF
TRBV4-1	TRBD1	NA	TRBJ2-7	TGCGCCAGCAGCCAAGAGGGACAGGGAAGGTTTACGGGGGAGCAGTACTTC	CASSQEGQGRFTGEQYF
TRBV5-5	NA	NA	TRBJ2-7	TGTGCCAGCAGCTCCGGGTACCCCCCCTCCTACGAGCAGTACTTC	CASSSGYPPSYEQYF
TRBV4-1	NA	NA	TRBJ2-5	TGCGCCAGCAGCCACTCCGGGACAGGGGTAACTAGCGGGAAAATGGCCCAGTACTTC	CASSHSGTGVTSGKMAQYF
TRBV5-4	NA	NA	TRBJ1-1	TGTGCCAGCAGCCCCCTACCCCAGGGGCCGGACACTGAAGCTTTCTTT	CASSPLPQGPDTEAFF
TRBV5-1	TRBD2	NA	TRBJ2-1	TGCGCCAGCAGCTTTCGGACTAGCGGGGCCTGGGCGGGCAATGAGCAGTTCTTC	CASSFRTSGAWAGNEQFF
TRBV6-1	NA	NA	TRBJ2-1	TGTGCCAGCAAGGCTACAGGCCCTACCTACAATGAGCAGTTCTTC	CASKATGPTYNEQFF
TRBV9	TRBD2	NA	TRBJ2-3	TGTGCCAGCAGCGCCGGACTAGCGGGAGGACAAGATACGCAGTATTTT	CASSAGLAGGQDTQYF
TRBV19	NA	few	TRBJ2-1	TGTGCCAGTAGTATTTCGTACTACAATGAGCAGTTCTTC	CASSISYYNEQFF
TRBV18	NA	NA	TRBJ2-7	TGTGCCAGCTCATTATCCAGGGGATTGGGGAGCGAGCAGTACTTC	CASSLSRGLGSEQYF
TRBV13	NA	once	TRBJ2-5	TGTGCCAGCAGCTTTAGGTTGACTGGTGGTGGCGGAGACCAGTACTTC	CASSFRLTGGGGDQYF
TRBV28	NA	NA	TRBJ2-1	TGTGCCAGCAGGGACGACACAGGCCCATCCTACAATAAGCAGTTCTTC	CASRDDTGPSYNKQFF
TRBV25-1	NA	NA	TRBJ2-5	TGTGCCAGCAGTGATCGAGGAGAACAAGAGACCCAGTACTTC	CASSDRGEQETQYF
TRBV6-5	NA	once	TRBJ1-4	TGTGCCAGCAGTTACTCGACTGCGACTAATGAAAAACTGTTTTTT	CASSYSTATNEKLFF